One and the same sample provided the 7 T cell receptor beta chains below, sequenced in a study of beta chain features in type 1 diabetes. Since all of the isolated RNA was reverse transcribed, expressed TCRB transcripts were what got sequenced. Profiling relied on immunoSEQ multiplex PCR, and the TCRdb table lists in-frame clones only, not all of them. The table records 600,000 to 650,000 clones, roughly a sixth of them present only once. The sample consisted of naive CD4+ T cells from blood. The source is a man younger than 35 in good health.

This chain links TRBV4-1 with TRBJ2-7; 7 bases agree with TRBD2. Germline V lookup: CDR1 MGHRA, CDR2 YSYEKL. V shed 4 bases and J 1 base; nucleotides not matched to a gene: 10. CDR3 length equals 16 residues. DNA of the CDR3: TGCGCCAGCAGCCGGGAGGGGACTACTAAATCCTACGAGCAGTACTTC. Translation: CASSREGTTKSYEQYF.

This clone came up a few times. This chain uses TRBV7-2 with TRBJ1-1, with a possible D match to TRBD1 (6 bases). The CDR3 contains 13 residues. Germline V gives CDR1 SGHTA, CDR2 FQGNSA. The V and J ends lost 3 bases and 11 bases respectively, with 16 bases between them. CDR3 DNA: TGTGCCAGCAGCTTTAACAGGGATCTAGCGGCTTTCTTT. Translation: CASSFNRDLAAFF.

Points on this clone: The same CDR3 arises from other DNA sequences in this sample as well. The chain couples TRBV9 to TRBJ2-5; the D is unclear. The CDR3 length is 12 residues. Looked up from germline, CDR1 is SGDLS and CDR2 is YYNGEE. Trimming shortened V by 0 bases and J by 4 bases, and 4 bases separated the two germline ends. CDR3 coding DNA: TGTGCCAGCAGCGTAGGAGGAGAGACCCAGTACTTC. This translates into CASSVGGETQYF.

The sample holds a few counts of this clone. This chain links TRBV18 with TRBJ2-5, with 9 bases fitting TRBD2. Germline values: CDR1 KGHSH, CDR2 LQKENI. V gave up 5 bases and J gave up 0 bases; unmatched junction bases: 10. This CDR3 spans 17 amino acids. The CDR3: CASSAQSSGGYQETQYF. The DNA of the CDR3 is TGTGCCAGCTCAGCACAGTCCAGCGGGGGGTACCAAGAGACCCAGTACTTC.

This clone was counted between two and nine times. The V call is TRBV7-2, the J call TRBJ2-3; possible D gene TRBD1, 5 bases. This CDR3 region has 14 residues. Looked up from germline, CDR1 is SGHTA and CDR2 is FQGNSA. V lost 4 bases and J 2 bases, leaving 10 bases between the germline ends. The CDR3, as DNA: TGTGCCAGCAGCTCCCGCAGGGACACAGATACGCAGTATTTT. The encoded protein is CASSSRRDTDTQYF.

This clone has a handful of counts. The rearrangement links TRBV28 to TRBJ1-5; D is perhaps TRBD1 (6 bases). The CDR3 extends over 15 amino acids. Germline values: CDR1 MDHEN, CDR2 SYDVKM. V was cut by 4 bases and J by 5 bases, with 15 bases left in between. CDR3 amino acids: CASSWTGTWDQPQHF. The CDR3 DNA reads as TGTGCCAGCAGTTGGACCGGGACATGGGATCAGCCCCAGCATTTT.

The chain links TRBV7-2 to TRBJ1-1; a weak D match, TRBD1 (5 bases). The CDR3 loop spans 15 amino acids. V shed 5 bases and J shed 1 base, with 14 bases lying between them. Germline assignment: CDR1 SGHTA and CDR2 FQGNSA. The DNA of the CDR3 is TGTGCCAGCAGCCTCGTGGGGCAGAAGAACACTGAAGCTTTCTTT. Protein sequence: CASSLVGQKNTEAFF.